This T cell receptor (beta chain) was retrieved from a study of blood T cells in healthy people across ages. Study findings and constraints: The long-lived group displayed more naive CD4+ cells, plus higher diversity, than the aged donors did. While age rose, TCR beta diversity per million T cells dropped in a roughly linear way.

Worth noting for this clonotype: Its antigen is currently unknown.

Primed by a sample-barcoded 5' primer and a J-beta primer mix, a second PCR proceeded for about 7 to 12 cycles. A 12-random-nucleotide template-switch adaptor tagged each cDNA molecule. The study obtained at least 3 million CDR3-containing paired-end reads from every sample. TCRdb analysed the 5' RACE reads with MiXCR anew, one entry per CDR3 protein. The sample consists of approximately 820,000 distinct CDR3 sequences, around 43% of them appearing once. V shed 6 bases and J shed 1 base, with 20 bases lying between them. Germline assignment: CDR1 SGHRS and CDR2 YFSETQ. The CDR3 length is 18 residues. V usage is TRBV5-1 and J usage is TRBJ2-6, with D perhaps matching TRBD1 (6 bases). This TCR derives from a man aged 55 to 70 in good health. Sample: blood. The CDR3 sequence is CASNLGQRSPSGANVLTF. CDR3 nucleotides: TGCGCCAGCAACCTTGGACAGCGATCCCCATCTGGGGCCAACGTCCTGACTTTC.